This is a list of T cell receptor beta chains from one sample in a study of shared clonotypes between healthy human individuals. Profiled with immunoSEQ multiplex PCR; TCRdb holds only in-frame clones, not every one. The data hold 1.4 million or so clones, with less than 99% observed a single time. Sequenced input: naive CD4+ T cells sorted from blood. The receptors were gathered from a man aged 25-45 years in good health. Both conserved end residues are part of each CDR3. Fields, in order: V gene, clone size, J gene, D gene, CDR3 length, CDR3 DNA, CDR3 protein. D genes are given only for firm matches. The size entry is marked missing in some rows and otherwise reads once, few, many or a size class.

>TRBV27|-|TRBJ2-5|-|19
TGTGCCAGCAGTTCTATATCTCCCCTGGCGGGGGCCCTCCGGGAGACCCAGTACTTC
CASSSISPLAGALRETQYF
>TRBV2|-|TRBJ2-1|-|12
TGTGCCGGAGGGACCGTATACAATGAGCAGTTCTTC
CAGGTVYNEQFF
>TRBV6-5|-|TRBJ1-2|TRBD1|14
TGTGCCAGCAGGCCGGGACAGATCAACTATGGCTACACCTTC
CASRPGQINYGYTF
>TRBV18|once|TRBJ2-1|TRBD2|21
TGTGCCAGCTCACCAAGCTGGGGACTAGCGGGAGCCCCAATAGGCTCTAATGAGCAGTTCTTC
CASSPSWGLAGAPIGSNEQFF
>TRBV5-6|-|TRBJ2-2|TRBD2|16
TGTGCCAGCAGCCCGTTCAGACTAGCGGATACCGGGGAGCTGTTTTTT
CASSPFRLADTGELFF
>TRBV6-5|-|TRBJ2-2|-|12
TGTGCCAGCCGCTTGAGGACCGGGGAGCTGTTTTTT
CASRLRTGELFF
>TRBV6-1|-|TRBJ1-2|-|11
TGTGCCAGCAGCTACAGGGCTGGCTACACCTTC
CASSYRAGYTF
>TRBV15|-|TRBJ2-2|TRBD2|17
TGTGCCACCAGCGCCCGGGGACTAGCGGGGAGCACCGGGGAGCTGTTTTTT
CATSARGLAGSTGELFF
>TRBV5-1|-|TRBJ2-1|TRBD2|18
TGCGCCAGCAGCTTCCTGGGACTAAGTAGCGGAGCCTACAATGAGCAGTTCTTC
CASSFLGLSSGAYNEQFF
>TRBV9|-|TRBJ2-3|-|15
TGTGCCAGCAGCGCTAGCGAGGGAGGCACAGATACGCAGTATTTT
CASSASEGGTDTQYF
>TRBV6-5|-|TRBJ1-2|-|13
TGTGCCGTACGGGGGGGCGGCAACTATGGCTACACCTTC
CAVRGGGNYGYTF
>TRBV5-1|-|TRBJ2-1|TRBD2|15
TGCGCCAGCAGGGAGGGACTAGCGGACTACAATGAGCAGTTCTTC
CASREGLADYNEQFF